This T cell receptor beta chain emerged from a study of T cells after yellow fever vaccination. This clonotype was recorded at least ten times. TCRdb called the 5' RACE reads again in MiXCR, with one record for every CDR3 protein. The sample shows just over 300,000 distinct CDR3 sequences, approximately 3.9% of them seen only once. The CDR3 is made up of 13 amino acids. CDR1 is GTSNPN, CDR2 SVGIG, per germline (reference sequence). Trimming removed 0 bases at V and 8 bases at J, with 11 bases between. The sequence was obtained from a man between 18 and 35 years old who received the YFV17D yellow fever vaccine. Material: PBMCs, obtained on the day of the yellow fever booster vaccination. The chain links TRBV30 to TRBJ2-1; tentative D call: TRBD1 (5 bases). The CDR3 DNA reads TGTGCCTGGAGTGTAAAGGGGTTAGATGAGCAGTTCTTC. This gives the protein CAWSVKGLDEQFF.